These 28 T cell receptor beta chains were all obtained from the same sample, sequenced in a study of technical replicates of blood from several donors. The data were produced by immunoSEQ multiplex PCR, yet TCRdb's version contains in-frame clones alone and is incomplete. The sample contains 84,000 or so clones, approximately 94% of which appear only once. The material sequenced was T cells isolated from PBMCs. The source of these receptors is a human donor in good health.

The chain employs TRBV7-9 and TRBJ2-7, with TRBD2 identical over 10 bases. The V gene's germline CDR1 is SEHNR and CDR2 FQNEAQ (reference sequence). The CDR3 loop spans 16 amino acids. J lost 5 bases, V lost 2 bases, and 9 bases had no gene match. The CDR3 protein is CASSLQLAGRANEQYF. DNA for the CDR3: TGTGCCAGCAGCTTACAACTAGCGGGAAGAGCGAACGAGCAGTACTTC.

The rearrangement uses TRBV5-4 and TRBJ2-3, with 11 bases matching TRBD2. From germline, CDR1 is SGHNT and CDR2 YYREEE (reference sequence). V gave up 6 bases and J gave up 5 bases; unmatched junction bases: 5. The CDR3 loop spans 14 amino acids. CDR3 sequence reads: CASNLAGGEDTQYF. The CDR3 region has the DNA TGTGCCAGCAACTTAGCGGGAGGGGAAGATACGCAGTATTTT.

The CDR3 loop reads CASSLVFLAGVSSGNTIYF. DNA of the CDR3: TGTGCCAGCAGCTTGGTTTTTCTGGCAGGCGTTAGCTCTGGAAACACCATATATTTT. This rearrangement joins TRBV7-8 to TRBJ1-3, with D unresolved. V lost 3 bases to trimming and J lost 0 bases, with 21 bases between them. The CDR3 contains 19 residues. The germline V gene encodes CDR1 SGHVS and CDR2 FQNEAQ.

The chain joins TRBV13 to TRBJ2-3; possibly TRBD2 for D (5 bases). This CDR3 has 13 amino acids. CDR1 and CDR2 (germline): PRHDT, FYEKMQ (reference sequence). Trimming shortened V by 5 bases and J by 11 bases, and 17 bases separated the two germline ends. The CDR3 protein is CASSLTGTREQYF. In nucleotides, the CDR3 is TGTGCCAGCAGCCTAACCGGAACTAGGGAGCAGTATTTT.

V usage is TRBV7-9 and J usage is TRBJ2-1; TRBD2 matches 14 bases. Germline lookup yields CDR1 SEHNR and CDR2 FQNEAQ (reference sequence). This CDR3 is 17 amino acids long. V lost 7 bases and J lost 8; bases outside the gene matches: 13. The CDR3 sequence is CASIKWTSGRLIDEQFF. The CDR3 coding sequence is TGTGCCAGCATAAAGTGGACTAGCGGGAGGTTGATAGATGAGCAGTTCTTC.

The chain joins TRBV6-5 to TRBJ1-2, with TRBD1 matching 9 bases. The CDR3 totals 14 residues. Germline V gene sequence: CDR1 MNHEY, CDR2 SVGAGI. Unmatched junction bases numbered 8, after V lost 2 bases and J lost 10 bases. In nucleotides, the CDR3 is TGTGCCAGCAGTTACCTGGACAGGGGTGATGACTACACCTTC. This codes for CASSYLDRGDDYTF.

V and J are TRBV13 and TRBJ2-3, with 12 bases that match TRBD2. This CDR3 is 15 amino acids long. Unmatched junction bases numbered 0, after V lost 5 bases and J lost 0 bases. The germline V gene encodes CDR1 PRHDT and CDR2 FYEKMQ (reference sequence). CDR3 sequence reads: CASSLAGGSTDTQYF. CDR3 DNA sequence: TGTGCCAGCAGCCTAGCGGGAGGGAGCACAGATACGCAGTATTTT. Looking up the rest from reference TRBV13 and TRBJ2-3 gives the full variable domain: AAGVIQSPRHLIKEKRETATLKCYPIPRHDTVYWYQQGPGQDPQFLISFYEKMQSDKGSIPDRFSAQQFSDYHSELNMSSLELGDSALYFCASSLAGGSTDTQYFGPGTRLTVL.

This sequence joins TRBV5-4 and TRBJ1-1; D is uncertain. The CDR3 is 14 residues long. Germline CDR1 SGHNT, CDR2 YYREEE (reference sequence). Trimming removed 0 bases from V and 0 bases from J, with 6 bases in between. The CDR3 here is CASSLAYLNTEAFF. The CDR3 nucleotides read TGTGCCAGCAGCTTGGCGTATCTGAACACTGAAGCTTTCTTT.

The CDR3 coding sequence is TGTGCCAGCTCACAGGGACAGTTGAGGGAGCAGTACTTC. Translated: CASSQGQLREQYF. The genes are TRBV18 and TRBJ2-7; 7 bases fit TRBD1. V was clipped by 4 bases and J by 7 bases; unmatched bases: 7. CDR3 length equals 13 residues. CDR1 is KGHSH and CDR2 is LQKENI in the germline V gene.

The chain carries TRBV4-2 and TRBJ2-3, with 11 bases matching TRBD2. This CDR3 spans 16 amino acids. The germline CDR1 and CDR2 sequences are LGHNA and YNFKEQ. V was clipped by 4 bases and J by 5 bases; unmatched bases: 8. The CDR3, as DNA: TGTGCCAGCAGCCCAGTTAGCGGGAGGGGGGGAGATACGCAGTATTTT. It specifies CASSPVSGRGGDTQYF.

The chain links TRBV25-1 to TRBJ2-7, with 7 positions matching TRBD1. The V gene end was trimmed by 6 bases and the J gene end by 3 bases; junction bases not matched to a gene: 8. Germline V gene sequence: CDR1 MGHDK, CDR2 SYGVNS. The CDR3 sequence is 14 residues long. The CDR3 reads CASSEGQGVYEQYF. CDR3 nucleotides: TGTGCCAGCAGCGAGGGTCAGGGGGTCTACGAGCAGTACTTC.

The chain recombines TRBV15 with TRBJ1-4; the D is unclear. Trimming took off 0 bases at V and 0 bases at J, with 11 bases between the two ends. Germline values: CDR1 LNHNV, CDR2 YYDKDF (reference sequence). There are 17 residues in the CDR3. Written as DNA, the CDR3 is TGTGCCACCAGCAGAGAATCGGTTACTGCAACTAATGAAAAACTGTTTTTT. Residues: CATSRESVTATNEKLFF.

This rearrangement joins TRBV5-4 to TRBJ2-7; the D gene is possibly TRBD1 (6 bases). Trimming left V 3 bases short and J 1 base short, with 11 bases between. Germline lookup yields CDR1 SGHNT and CDR2 YYREEE (reference sequence). There are 14 residues in the CDR3. DNA of the CDR3: TGTGCCAGCAGCTCAGTCACAGGGTCCTACGAGCAGTACTTC. Protein sequence: CASSSVTGSYEQYF.

The genes are TRBV6-6 and TRBJ2-7, with TRBD1 matching 7 bases. CDR3 length: 12 residues. CDR1 and CDR2 from the germline V gene are MNHNY and SVGAGI (reference sequence). V lost 5 bases, J lost 3 bases, and 1 base stayed unmatched. The CDR3 region is CASSGTVYEQYF. In nucleotides, the CDR3 is TGTGCCAGCAGTGGGACAGTCTACGAGCAGTACTTC.

This chain connects TRBV11-3 to TRBJ2-3; possible D gene TRBD2, 6 bases. This CDR3 region has 15 residues. Trimming took 5 bases from V and 3 from J, leaving 15 bases between them. Per germline, CDR1 SGHNT and CDR2 YENEEA. For the CDR3, the DNA is TGTGCCAGCAGCCCCGGGAGACTGGGGACAGATACGCAGTATTTT. This encodes CASSPGRLGTDTQYF.

The chain recombines TRBV11-2 with TRBJ1-1; no firm D call. V gave up 2 bases and J gave up 11 bases, with 15 bases separating them. The CDR3 covers 13 residues. Germline V gene sequence: CDR1 SGHAT, CDR2 FQNNGV. The CDR3 sequence is CASSLSPQFGAFF. DNA for the CDR3: TGTGCCAGCAGCTTATCGCCCCAGTTCGGGGCTTTCTTT.

The chain joins TRBV5-5 to TRBJ1-4; D uncertain. The CDR3 sequence is 12 residues long. With 4 bases removed from V and 8 bases from J, the gap between germline ends came to 9 bases. Germline values: CDR1 SGHKS, CDR2 YYEKEE (reference sequence). The CDR3 DNA reads as TGTGCCAGCAGCCACTATGGGGAAAAACTGTTTTTT. It yields the protein CASSHYGEKLFF.

This sequence joins TRBV25-1 and TRBJ2-3; 10 nucleotides line up with TRBD1. The length of the CDR3 is 16 residues. CDR1 is MGHDK and CDR2 is SYGVNS in the germline V gene. Trimming cost V 4 bases and J 4 bases; bases outside gene matches: 8. The CDR3 is CASSGYPGQGPDTQYF. The CDR3 DNA sequence: TGTGCCAGCAGTGGCTATCCGGGACAGGGGCCAGATACGCAGTATTTT.

In this sample, this clone turned up once. This chain joins TRBV7-9 and TRBJ1-1; D is ambiguous. The CDR3 totals 18 residues. Germline CDR1 and CDR2: SEHNR and FQNEAQ (reference sequence). Trimming left V 2 bases short and J 4 bases short, with 23 bases between. In nucleotides, the CDR3 is TGTGCCAGCAGCTTACGCGTAGGGAGAATAAGAGGAGTCACTGAAGCTTTCTTT. Translated: CASSLRVGRIRGVTEAFF. Complete variable domain (other parts from reference TRBV7-9 and TRBJ1-1): DTGVSQNPRHKITKRGQNVTFRCDPISEHNRLYWYRQTLGQGPEFLTYFQNEAQLEKSRLLSDRFSAERPKGSFSTLEIQRTEQGDSAMYLCASSLRVGRIRGVTEAFFGQGTRLTVV.

This chain links TRBV6-4 with TRBJ1-2, with 10 bases that match TRBD1. After removal of 6 bases from V and 6 bases from J, the junction contained 4 bases not matched to a gene. CDR3 size: 13 residues. Germline V lookup: CDR1 MRHNA, CDR2 SNTAGT. The CDR3 loop reads CASSLTGGDGYTF. CDR3 nucleotides: TGTGCCAGCAGCCTGACAGGGGGCGATGGCTACACCTTC.

The V call is TRBV6-1, the J call TRBJ2-7; possibly TRBD2 for D (5 bases). Germline V gene sequence: CDR1 MNHNS, CDR2 SASEGT. V lost 8 bases and J lost 5, with 10 bases in between. The CDR3 totals 11 residues. The CDR3 is CASVGEHEQYF. The CDR3 DNA sequence: TGTGCCAGCGTCGGGGAACACGAGCAGTACTTC.

The V gene is TRBV30, the J gene TRBJ1-6; unclear D gene. Looked up from germline, CDR1 is GTSNPN and CDR2 is SVGIG (reference sequence). The ends were cut back, 3 bases at V and 7 bases at J, with 7 bases in the middle. This CDR3 spans 12 amino acids. DNA for the CDR3: TGTGCCTGGAGCCTAAAAAATTCACCCCTCCACTTT. This gives the protein CAWSLKNSPLHF.

The chain links TRBV6-1 to TRBJ2-3; 8 positions match TRBD1. The CDR3 is 15 amino acids. From germline, CDR1 is MNHNS and CDR2 SASEGT. Germline trimming cut 6 bases from V and 2 bases from J; bases unmatched to any gene: 7. CDR3 DNA: TGTGCCAGCAGCCCCCCGGGACAGGACACAGATACGCAGTATTTT. Translated, it gives CASSPPGQDTDTQYF.

The chain combines TRBV7-9 with TRBJ2-7; TRBD1 aligns across 9 bases. J was trimmed by 2 bases and V by 5 bases; bases with no gene match: 7. The germline V gene has CDR1 SEHNR and CDR2 FQNEAQ (reference sequence). The CDR3 totals 15 residues. The CDR3 DNA follows: TGTGCCAGCAGCCCCCGGACAGGGGAAACCTACGAGCAGTACTTC. This codes for CASSPRTGETYEQYF.

The rearrangement links TRBV7-9 to TRBJ2-1; D uncertain. Trimming pared 4 bases from V and 2 bases from J, leaving 9 bases between. Germline CDR1 is SEHNR and CDR2 is FQNEAQ (reference sequence). The length of the CDR3 is 14 residues. CDR3 sequence reads: CASSSPLAYNEQFF. In nucleotides, the CDR3 is TGTGCCAGCAGCTCCCCTCTCGCCTACAATGAGCAGTTCTTC.

This rearrangement joins TRBV27 to TRBJ2-1, with 10 bases matching TRBD2. With 5 bases clipped from V and 2 bases from J, the junction kept 3 bases outside the gene matches. Germline values: CDR1 MNHEY, CDR2 SMNVEV (reference sequence). CDR3 size: 15 residues. Here the CDR3 reads CASSQAGGPYNEQFF. Here the CDR3 DNA reads TGTGCCAGCAGTCAAGCGGGAGGGCCCTACAATGAGCAGTTCTTC.

The CDR3 region has the DNA TGTGCCAGCAGCCGGACAGGGAGGTTGGGCACTGAAGCTTTCTTT. It encodes CASSRTGRLGTEAFF. V usage is TRBV28 and J usage is TRBJ1-1, with 8 bases identical to TRBD1. The junction had 10 bases not matched to a gene; V was cut back by 6 bases and J by 4 bases. Per germline, CDR1 MDHEN and CDR2 SYDVKM. The CDR3 runs 15 residues. Full variable domain (remainder filled in from reference TRBV28 and TRBJ1-1): DVKVTQSSRYLVKRTGEKVFLECVQDMDHENMFWYRQDPGLGLRLIYFSYDVKMKEKGDIPEGYSVSREKKERFSLILESASTNQTSMYLCASSRTGRLGTEAFFGQGTRLTVV.

CDR3 in amino acids: CASSPDISSYNEQFF. CDR3 DNA sequence: TGTGCCAGCAGTCCGGACATAAGCTCCTACAATGAGCAGTTCTTC. V is TRBV27 and J is TRBJ2-1; a weak D match, TRBD1 (5 bases). This CDR3 spans 15 amino acids. Germline assignment: CDR1 MNHEY and CDR2 SMNVEV (reference sequence). V gave up 5 bases and J gave up 0 bases, with 11 bases separating them.